Sequencing of this T cell receptor (beta chain) was carried out in a study of regulatory T cells in long-lasting Graves disease. Described time point: persistent/refractory GD, antithyroid drugs over 5 years with positive TRAb. After RNA was extracted from PBMCs, the TCR library was made from it. Turning to this clonotype: Its antigen is as yet unknown.

With 5 bases clipped from V and 5 bases from J, the junction kept 3 bases outside the gene matches. Per germline, CDR1 SGHRS and CDR2 YFSETQ. This CDR3 comprises 13 residues. General study points: The small sample size may have reduced accuracy. The study found TRBV28, TRBJ1-2 and TRBJ2-5 favored in persistent disease.

In building TCR beta libraries, iRepertoire HTBI primers were used together with Arm-PCR of CDR3 regions. TCRdb independently ran MiXCR on the multiplex PCR reads; one entry per CDR3 protein. Among 400,000 to 450,000 distinct CDR3 sequences listed, 23% were seen once. The rearrangement links TRBV5-1 to TRBJ2-3, with TRBD2 matching over 9 bases. The TCR comes from a female donor with Graves disease. The sample in question was peripheral blood mononuclear cells (PBMCs), obtained when the disease was refractory, from a patient treated with antithyroid drugs. The CDR3 DNA follows: TGCGCCAGCAGAAAACTAGCGGGAGATACGCAGTATTTT. Encoded protein: CASRKLAGDTQYF.